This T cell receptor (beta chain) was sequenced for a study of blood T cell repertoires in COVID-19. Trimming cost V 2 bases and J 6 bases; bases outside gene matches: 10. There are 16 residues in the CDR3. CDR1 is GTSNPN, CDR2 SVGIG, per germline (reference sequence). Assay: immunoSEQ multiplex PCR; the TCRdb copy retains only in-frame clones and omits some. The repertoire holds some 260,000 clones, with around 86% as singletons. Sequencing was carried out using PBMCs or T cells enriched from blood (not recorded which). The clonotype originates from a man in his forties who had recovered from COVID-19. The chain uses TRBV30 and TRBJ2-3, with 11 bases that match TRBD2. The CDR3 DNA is TGTGCCTGGAGTCGGGGTAGCGGGGGGGCCGTGGATACGCAGTATTTT. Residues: CAWSRGSGGAVDTQYF.